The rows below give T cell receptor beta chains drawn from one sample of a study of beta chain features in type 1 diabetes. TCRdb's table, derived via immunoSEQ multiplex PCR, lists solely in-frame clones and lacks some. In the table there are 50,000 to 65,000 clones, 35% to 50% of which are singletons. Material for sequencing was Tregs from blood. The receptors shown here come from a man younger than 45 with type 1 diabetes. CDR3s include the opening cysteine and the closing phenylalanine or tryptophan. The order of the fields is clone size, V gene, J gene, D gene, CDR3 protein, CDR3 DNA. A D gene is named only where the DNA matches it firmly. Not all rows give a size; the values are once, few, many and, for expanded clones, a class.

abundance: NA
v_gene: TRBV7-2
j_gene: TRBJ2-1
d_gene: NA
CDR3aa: CASSFSGSSYNEQFF
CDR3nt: TGTGCCAGCAGCTTTAGCGGTAGCTCCTACAATGAGCAGTTCTTC

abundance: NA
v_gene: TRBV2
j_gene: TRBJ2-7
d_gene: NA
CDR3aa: CASSYTYEQYF
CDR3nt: TGTGCCAGCAGTTATACCTACGAGCAGTACTTC

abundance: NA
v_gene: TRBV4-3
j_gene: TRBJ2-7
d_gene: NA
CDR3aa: CASSQDWGRDEQYF
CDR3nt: TGCGCCAGCAGCCAAGATTGGGGCAGGGACGAGCAGTACTTC

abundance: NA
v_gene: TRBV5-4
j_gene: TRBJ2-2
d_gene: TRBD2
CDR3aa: CASSLTSGNTGELFF
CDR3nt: TGTGCCAGCAGCTTGACTAGCGGAAACACCGGGGAGCTGTTTTTT

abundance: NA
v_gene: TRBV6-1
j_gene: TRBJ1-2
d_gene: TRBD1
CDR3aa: CASSLTGTGDGYTF
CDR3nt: TGTGCCAGCAGCCTAACCGGGACAGGGGATGGCTACACCTTC

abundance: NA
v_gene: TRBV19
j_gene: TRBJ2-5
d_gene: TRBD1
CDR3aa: CASRDAGGSQETQYF
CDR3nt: TGTGCCAGCAGGGATGCAGGGGGCTCCCAAGAGACCCAGTACTTC

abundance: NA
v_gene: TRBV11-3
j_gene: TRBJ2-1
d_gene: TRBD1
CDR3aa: CASSAGGASSNEQFF
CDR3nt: TGTGCCAGCAGCGCAGGGGGCGCGTCTAGCAATGAGCAGTTCTTC

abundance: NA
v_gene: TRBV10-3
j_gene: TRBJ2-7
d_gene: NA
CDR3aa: CASTEQGTVPEQYF
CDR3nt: TGTGCCAGCACCGAACAGGGAACGGTCCCCGAGCAGTACTTC

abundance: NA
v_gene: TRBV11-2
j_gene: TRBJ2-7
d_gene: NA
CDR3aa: CASSFLTAAVSSYEQYF
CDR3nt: TGTGCCAGCAGCTTTTTAACCGCTGCGGTGAGCTCCTACGAGCAGTACTTC

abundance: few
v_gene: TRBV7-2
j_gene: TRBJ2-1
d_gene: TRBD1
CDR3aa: CASSLGGQGVNEQFF
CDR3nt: TGTGCCAGCAGCTTAGGGGGGCAGGGGGTGAATGAGCAGTTCTTC

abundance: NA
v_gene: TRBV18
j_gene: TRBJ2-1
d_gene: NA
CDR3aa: CASSSAKDSEQFF
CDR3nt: TGTGCCAGCTCATCAGCAAAGGACAGTGAGCAGTTCTTC

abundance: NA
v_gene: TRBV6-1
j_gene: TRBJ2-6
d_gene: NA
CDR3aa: CASSALLSGANVLTF
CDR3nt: TGTGCCAGCAGCGCACTTTTGTCTGGGGCCAACGTCCTGACTTTC

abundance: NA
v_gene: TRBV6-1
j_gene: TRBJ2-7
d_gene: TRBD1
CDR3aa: CASSGQGYEQYF
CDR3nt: TGTGCCAGCAGTGGACAGGGATACGAGCAGTACTTC

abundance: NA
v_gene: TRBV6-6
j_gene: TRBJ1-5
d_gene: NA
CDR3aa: CASSFRQVSNQPQHF
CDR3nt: TGTGCCAGCAGTTTTCGACAGGTTAGCAATCAGCCCCAGCATTTT

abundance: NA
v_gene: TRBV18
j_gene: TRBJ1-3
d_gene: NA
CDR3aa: CASSPNQQENTIYF
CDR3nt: TGTGCCAGCTCACCAAACCAACAGGAGAACACCATATATTTT

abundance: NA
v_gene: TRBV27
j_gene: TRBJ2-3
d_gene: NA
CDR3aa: CASSFSELSDTQYF
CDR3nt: TGTGCCAGCAGTTTCTCTGAGCTGTCAGATACGCAGTATTTT

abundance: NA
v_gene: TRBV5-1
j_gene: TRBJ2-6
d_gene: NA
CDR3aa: CASSLRGNSGANVLTF
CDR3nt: TGCGCCAGCAGCTTGAGAGGGAACTCTGGGGCCAACGTCCTGACTTTC

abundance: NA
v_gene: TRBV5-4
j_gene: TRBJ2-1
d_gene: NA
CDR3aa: CASSQTSFEQFF
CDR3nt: TGTGCCAGCAGCCAGACTAGTTTCGAGCAGTTCTTC

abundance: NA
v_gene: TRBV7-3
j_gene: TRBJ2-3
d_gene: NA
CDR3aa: CASSSLSGDTQYF
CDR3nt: TGTGCCAGCAGCTCCCTATCAGGTGATACGCAGTATTTT

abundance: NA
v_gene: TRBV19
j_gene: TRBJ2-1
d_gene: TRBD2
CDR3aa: CASSIAGAGGTYNEQFF
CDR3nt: TGTGCCAGTAGTATAGCTGGGGCGGGAGGGACTTACAATGAGCAGTTCTTC

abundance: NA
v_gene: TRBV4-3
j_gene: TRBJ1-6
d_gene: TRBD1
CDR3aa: CASSQVWPTGVDRQGSPLHF
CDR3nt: TGCGCCAGCAGCCAAGTTTGGCCCACAGGGGTGGATAGGCAAGGTTCACCCCTCCACTTT

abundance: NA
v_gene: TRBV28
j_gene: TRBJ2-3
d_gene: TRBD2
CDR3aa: CASSLGASGDTDTQYF
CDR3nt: TGTGCCAGCAGTTTGGGGGCTAGCGGGGACACAGATACGCAGTATTTT

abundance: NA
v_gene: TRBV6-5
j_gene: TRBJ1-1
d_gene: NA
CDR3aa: CASSWGRQAAAFF
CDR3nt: TGTGCCAGCAGTTGGGGTAGACAGGCGGCGGCTTTCTTT

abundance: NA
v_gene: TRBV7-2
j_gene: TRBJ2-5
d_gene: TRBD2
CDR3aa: CASSLWASGRETQYF
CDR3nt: TGTGCCAGCAGCTTATGGGCTAGCGGGAGGGAGACCCAGTACTTC

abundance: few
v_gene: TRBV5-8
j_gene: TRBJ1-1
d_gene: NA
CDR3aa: CASSLIGVNTEAFF
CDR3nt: TGTGCCAGCAGCTTAATAGGGGTGAACACTGAAGCTTTCTTT

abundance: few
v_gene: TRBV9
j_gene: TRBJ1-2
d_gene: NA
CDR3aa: CASQGQTNYGYTF
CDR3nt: TGTGCCAGCCAAGGACAGACCAACTATGGCTACACCTTC